What follows is one TCR beta chain and its context. Its target is not known. Measured with immunoSEQ multiplex PCR; TCRdb has only the in-frame clones, and not every one. The sample shows about 72,000 clones, about nine tenths of them seen only once. The data are from a study of T cell responses to AZD1222 COVID-19 vaccine. Study-level results: At baseline, seropositivity was found in only a handful of AZD1222 recipients. The sample set comprised mostly white British donors with more females, and clonal diversity was possibly underestimated. Nearly half of spike-specific TCRs reportedly target unmutated variant regions.

V was shortened by 5 bases and J by 5 bases, with 9 bases between the two germline ends. The germline V gene encodes CDR1 SGHTA and CDR2 FQGTGA. The CDR3 has 13 amino acids. Sequencing used peripheral blood, obtained 28 days after the second AZD1222 dose. This receptor was taken from an adult who received the AZD1222 COVID-19 vaccine. The J gene is TRBJ2-2, the V gene TRBV7-3, with D tentatively TRBD1 (6 bases). The CDR3 region is CASSRDRTGELFF. The CDR3 nucleotides read TGTGCCAGCAGCCGAGACAGGACCGGGGAGCTGTTTTTT.